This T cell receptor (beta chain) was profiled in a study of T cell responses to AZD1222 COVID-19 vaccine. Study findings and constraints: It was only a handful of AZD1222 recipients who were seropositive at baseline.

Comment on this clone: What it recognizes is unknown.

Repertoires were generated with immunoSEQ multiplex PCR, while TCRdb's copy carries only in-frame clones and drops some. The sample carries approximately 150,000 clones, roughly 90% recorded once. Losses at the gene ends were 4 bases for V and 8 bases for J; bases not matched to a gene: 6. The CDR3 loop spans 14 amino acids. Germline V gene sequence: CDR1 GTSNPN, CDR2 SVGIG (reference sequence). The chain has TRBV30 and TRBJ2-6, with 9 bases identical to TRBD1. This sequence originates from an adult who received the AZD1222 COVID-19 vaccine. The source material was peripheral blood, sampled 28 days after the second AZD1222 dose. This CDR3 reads CAWTEGQGTNVLTF. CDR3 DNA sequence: TGTGCCTGGACAGAGGGACAGGGCACCAACGTCCTGACTTTC. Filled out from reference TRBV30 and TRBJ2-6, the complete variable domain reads SQTIHQWPATLVQPVGSPLSLECTVEGTSNPNLYWYRQAAGRGLQLLFYSVGIGQISSEVPQNLSASRPQDRQFILSSKKLLLSDSGFYLCAWTEGQGTNVLTFGAGSRLTVL.